This T cell receptor (beta chain) derives from a study of T cells in narcolepsy. Assay: immunoSEQ multiplex PCR; the TCRdb copy retains only in-frame clones and omits some. The sample comprises 25,000 to 35,000 clones, around 83% of which are singletons, and about 2.5% rests with the top ten. V dropped 5 bases and J dropped 5 bases, with 11 bases sitting between them. The CDR3 has 12 residues. The germline V gene has CDR1 GTSNPN and CDR2 SVGIG (reference sequence). This clonotype originated in a human donor with narcolepsy. The sequencing sample was made of CD45RA- memory CD4+ T cells from PBMCs. The chain is built from TRBV30 and TRBJ2-3; D is unresolved. The CDR3 nucleotides are TGTGCCTGGGCCCGACAACAAGATACGCAGTATTTT. Amino acids: CAWARQQDTQYF.